This T cell receptor beta chain was observed in a study of cytomegalovirus exposure and HLA in healthy donors. A note on this clone: What it binds is not known.

Study-wide points: An ancestry cluster, one associated with Asian ancestry, reportedly showed fewer N-insertions than the roughly 670-donor mean in a later analysis. According to the study, around 180 TCR beta chains were cytomegalovirus-associated. Within an earlier analysis, most TCR beta V segments proved productive either about 90% or about 30% of the time. Solely CMV serostatus was available to characterize immune exposure.

It was with 60 Vbeta and 13 Jbeta primers that the PCR ran. Profiled with immunoSEQ multiplex PCR; TCRdb holds only in-frame clones, not every one. The data show tens of thousands of clones, 65% to 80% seen once. Germline V gene data show CDR1 as SGHTA and CDR2 as FQGTGA. CDR3 length equals 16 residues. V was pared by 3 bases and J by 0 bases, with 9 bases between. This chain uses TRBV7-3 with TRBJ2-6, with a weak D call TRBD2 (5 bases). The sequencing sample was made of PBMCs. The sequence was collected from a male donor in good health and CMV-seropositive. CDR3 sequence reads: CASSFSGISGANVLTF. CDR3 DNA sequence: TGTGCCAGCAGCTTTTCCGGGATCTCTGGGGCCAACGTCCTGACTTTC.